This T cell receptor beta chain was sequenced in a study of blood T cell repertoires in COVID-19. Source study methods: From reference gene primer amplification, estimates of nucleated cell counts were derived. The table came from immunoSEQ multiplex PCR; TCRdb's copy has only in-frame clones and leaves some out. That table gives V, J and clone size, and the DNA gave D and trimming. Of over 110,000 clones listed, approximately 89% are singletons. This CDR3 spans 13 amino acids. J lost 5 bases, V lost 3 bases, and 3 bases had no gene match. This TCR was sampled from a human donor in a cohort sampled during active COVID-19. The chain carries TRBV23-1 and TRBJ1-2, with 7 nucleotides matching TRBD1. TRBV23-1 has ORF status, its function being uncertain. Sequencing was carried out using peripheral blood. CDR3 sequence reads: CASSQGQQYGYTF. CDR3 bases: TGCGCCAGCAGTCAGGGACAGCAATATGGCTACACCTTC.